Presented here are 18 T cell receptor beta chains from one specimen sequenced in a study of blood T cells in healthy people across ages. For the second PCR, which ran for about 7 to 11 cycles, a sample-barcoded 5' primer and a J-beta primer mix were used. Via MiXCR, TCRdb re-called the 5' RACE reads, giving one row per CDR3 protein. The profile covers about 930,000 distinct CDR3 sequences, with approximately 32% appearing a single time and approximately 10% taken by the ten largest. The same data also contributed to another study, on T cells of mothers and their children.

The source material was blood. All receptors come from a woman between 40 and 50 years old in good health.

V usage is TRBV15 and J usage is TRBJ1-2; 11 nucleotides match TRBD1. With V trimmed by 3 bases and J by 5 bases, 2 bases remained unmatched. Germline V gene lookup returns CDR1 LNHNV and CDR2 YYDKDF (reference sequence). This CDR3 spans 14 amino acids. In DNA form, the CDR3 reads TGTGCCACCAGCAGGGACAGGGGGCGTTATGGCTACACCTTC. Protein: CATSRDRGRYGYTF.

V gene TRBV7-9 combines with J gene TRBJ2-1; unclear D gene. The J call is uncertain, as TRBJ2-7 better fits the DNA end. CDR1 SEHNR and CDR2 FQNEAQ come from the germline V gene (reference sequence). CDR3 length equals 13 residues. CDR3 in DNA: TGTGCCAGCAGCCCGTCATATCCCGATGAGCAGTACTTC. Its protein is CASSPSYPDEQYF.

There are many counts of this clonotype. CDR3 region: CASSLSAYYGYTF. DNA for the CDR3: TGTGCCAGCAGCTTATCGGCCTACTATGGCTACACCTTC. The chain has TRBV7-9 and TRBJ1-2; D is undetermined. This CDR3 is 13 amino acids long. With 2 bases removed from V and 3 bases from J, the gap between germline ends came to 7 bases. Looked up from germline, CDR1 is SEHNR and CDR2 is FQNEAQ (reference sequence).

This clonotype was seen repeatedly, ten times or more. The rearrangement joins TRBV5-1 to TRBJ2-7; D might be TRBD1 or TRBD2, each matching 7 bases. The CDR3 has 15 residues. V was pared by 0 bases and J by 3 bases, with 13 bases between. In germline, CDR1 is SGHRS, CDR2 YFSETQ. CDR3 nucleotides: TGCGCCAGCAGCTTGGGGGGGGGACAGATCTACGAGCAGTACTTC. This sequence encodes CASSLGGGQIYEQYF.

Details on this clonotype: This may be a read error: a much more frequent sequence differs by one nucleotide. The chain has TRBV5-1 and TRBJ2-5, with D possibly TRBD2 on 5 matching bases. The germline gives CDR1 SGHRS, CDR2 YFSETQ. The ends were cut back, 1 base at V and 2 bases at J, with 12 bases in the middle. There are 15 residues in the CDR3. The CDR3 DNA follows: TGCGCCAGCAGCTTGATGGGGAGCCCACAAGAGACCCAGTACTTC. Translation: CASSLMGSPQETQYF. The full variable domain, in which reference TRBV5-1 and TRBJ2-5 provide the parts outside the CDR3, is KAGVTQTPRYLIKTRGQQVTLSCSPISGHRSVSWYQQTPGQGLQFLFEYFSETQRNKGNFPGRFSGRQFSNSRSEMNVSTLELGDSALYLCASSLMGSPQETQYFGPGTRLLVL.

This clonotype occurred a few times. This chain links TRBV20-1 with TRBJ2-2; the match to TRBD2 covers 10 bases. The CDR3 consists of 18 residues. Germline V lookup: CDR1 DFQATT, CDR2 SNEGSKA (reference sequence). The V segment lost 3 bases and the J segment 2 bases; nucleotides outside the gene matches: 12. The CDR3 sequence: CSARAELLAGVNTGELFF. CDR3 DNA: TGCAGTGCTAGGGCCGAGCTTCTAGCGGGGGTTAACACCGGGGAGCTGTTTTTT.

The gene calls are TRBV27 and TRBJ2-7; D might be TRBD2 (6 bases). CDR1 MNHEY and CDR2 SMNVEV come from the germline V gene (reference sequence). Trimming took 5 bases from V and 2 from J, leaving 10 bases between them. The CDR3 length is 13 residues. CDR3 amino acids: CASSPRLAYEQYF. The CDR3 coding sequence is TGTGCCAGCAGTCCGCGACTAGCCTACGAGCAGTACTTC.

This clonotype occurred many times. The chain uses TRBV28 and TRBJ1-2, with 9 bases matching TRBD1. V shed 1 base and J 8 bases; nucleotides not matched to a gene: 5. In germline, CDR1 is MDHEN, CDR2 SYDVKM. The CDR3 covers 14 residues. The CDR3 DNA reads as TGTGCCAGCAGTTTATCAACAGGGGGCAGAGGCTACACCTTC. Translating it yields CASSLSTGGRGYTF.

The chain uses TRBV6-6 and TRBJ1-5; D might be TRBD1 (5 bases). This CDR3 comprises 13 residues. Germline V gene lookup returns CDR1 MNHNY and CDR2 SVGAGI (reference sequence). The germline V and J ends were trimmed by 6 bases and 7 bases, with 13 bases remaining between them. CDR3 in DNA: TGTGCCAGCAGCTTCCCAGGGAAGCAGCCCCAGCATTTT. It specifies CASSFPGKQPQHF.

To note about this clonotype: A read error is possible here, since a much larger clone lies one base away. This sequence joins TRBV5-6 and TRBJ1-2; TRBD1 might be the D (5 bases). The CDR3 has 18 amino acids. The V and J ends lost 0 bases and 4 bases respectively, with 22 bases between them. CDR1 SGHDT and CDR2 YYEEEE come from the germline V gene. In DNA, the CDR3 is TGTGCCAGCAGCTTGGAGGGACGGGGTAGAGTGTTTGGCTATGGCTACACCTTC. Amino acid sequence: CASSLEGRGRVFGYGYTF.

This clonotype has at least ten counts. This rearrangement joins TRBV4-1 to TRBJ2-5; D perhaps matches TRBD2 (6 bases). With 0 bases removed from V and 2 bases from J, the gap between germline ends came to 10 bases. The germline V gene encodes CDR1 MGHRA and CDR2 YSYEKL. This CDR3 is built from 15 residues. CDR3 sequence: CASSQDETRQETQYF. The DNA of the CDR3 is TGCGCCAGCAGCCAAGATGAGACTAGACAAGAGACCCAGTACTTC.

The chain has TRBV6-5 and TRBJ2-5; D could derive from TRBD1 or TRBD2 (6 bases each). The germline V and J ends were trimmed by 4 bases and 2 bases, with 20 bases remaining between them. The CDR3 is made up of 17 amino acids. The V gene's germline CDR1 is MNHEY and CDR2 SVGAGI. Written as DNA, the CDR3 is TGTGCCAGCAGTTGCAACGAAGGGGGGCCTGGGCAAGAGACCCAGTACTTC. It codes for CASSCNEGGPGQETQYF.

The chain links TRBV7-2 to TRBJ2-5; weak D call: TRBD1 (5 bases). The germline gives CDR1 SGHTA, CDR2 FQGNSA. The CDR3 is made up of 11 amino acids. CDR3 region: CVISPGETQYF. DNA for the CDR3: TGTGTCATCAGCCCAGGGGAGACCCAGTACTTC.

The rearrangement links TRBV12-3 or TRBV12-4 to TRBJ2-7; maybe TRBD1 (6 bases). This CDR3 region has 14 residues. Trimming removed 6 bases at V and 3 bases at J, with 15 bases between. The CDR3 here is CASSPKTGIYEQYF. DNA of the CDR3: TGTGCCAGCAGCCCCAAAACAGGGATCTACGAGCAGTACTTC.

This rearrangement joins TRBV20-1 to TRBJ2-3; D is uncertain. Germline values: CDR1 DFQATT, CDR2 SNEGSKA (reference sequence). V was pared by 1 base and J by 0 bases, with 17 bases between. The CDR3 consists of 17 residues. The DNA of the CDR3 is TGCAGTGCTAGAGGGGATCCTACACGACCTAGCACAGATACGCAGTATTTT. Amino acids: CSARGDPTRPSTDTQYF.

This clonotype was counted a few times. CDR3 protein: CASSQRTGAGELFF. For the CDR3, the DNA is TGTGCCAGCTCACAACGAACAGGTGCCGGGGAGCTGTTTTTT. The rearrangement joins TRBV18 to TRBJ2-2; maybe TRBD1 (5 bases). V was trimmed by 4 bases and J by 6 bases, leaving 12 bases between them. Per germline, CDR1 KGHSH and CDR2 LQKENI. There are 14 residues in the CDR3.

This clonotype was seen only a few times. The gene calls are TRBV27 and TRBJ2-1; 11 bases match TRBD2. CDR1 and CDR2 (germline): MNHEY, SMNVEV (reference sequence). The length of the CDR3 is 15 residues. Trimming took 3 bases from V and 5 from J; bases not matched to a gene: 3. CDR3 bases: TGTGCCAGCAGTTTCGGGACTAGCGGCGACAATGAGCAGTTCTTC. It encodes CASSFGTSGDNEQFF.

As to this clonotype: The germline gene is not matched at one end of the junction; a read error may be the cause. The chain carries TRBV7-6 and TRBJ2-1; 7 bases line up with TRBD1. The V gene's germline CDR1 is SGHVS and CDR2 FNYEAQ. The CDR3 covers 16 residues. The CDR3, as DNA: TGTGTCAGCAGTAATTTGGGGACAGATCCCTACAATGAGCAGTTCTTC. It is translated as CVSSNLGTDPYNEQFF. Combining the CDR3 with reference TRBV7-6 and TRBJ2-1 gives the whole variable domain GAGVSQSPRYKVTKRGQDVALRCDPISGHVSLYWYRQALGQGPEFLTYFNYEAQQDKSGLPNDRFSAERPEGSISTLTIQRTEQRDSAMYRCVSSNLGTDPYNEQFFGPGTRLTVL.